A single sample is the source of the 27 T cell receptor beta chains below, sequenced in a study of cytomegalovirus exposure and HLA in healthy donors. In the PCR, 60 Vbeta and 13 Jbeta primers were used. The assay was immunoSEQ multiplex PCR, and TCRdb's table has in-frame clones only and misses some. The profile shows 90,000 to 100,000 clones, around two thirds of them singletons. Material for sequencing was PBMCs. Receptor source: a young man in good health and CMV-seronegative.

A few counts support this clone. The J gene is TRBJ2-6, the V gene TRBV5-1; 10 positions agree with TRBD1. V was clipped by 0 bases and J by 4 bases; unmatched bases: 4. Germline CDR1 and CDR2: SGHRS and YFSETQ. The CDR3 has 17 amino acids. Written as DNA, the CDR3 is TGCGCCAGCAGCTTGGAGGGACAGGGGTCAGGGGCCAACGTCCTGACTTTC. Translating it yields CASSLEGQGSGANVLTF. Supplemented by reference TRBV5-1 and TRBJ2-6, the full variable domain reads KAGVTQTPRYLIKTRGQQVTLSCSPISGHRSVSWYQQTPGQGLQFLFEYFSETQRNKGNFPGRFSGRQFSNSRSEMNVSTLELGDSALYLCASSLEGQGSGANVLTFGAGSRLTVL.

V gene TRBV28 combines with J gene TRBJ1-4, with D possibly TRBD1 on 6 matching bases. The CDR3 runs to 12 residues. The ends were cut back, 4 bases at V and 11 bases at J, with 11 bases in the middle. The germline CDR1 and CDR2 sequences are MDHEN and SYDVKM. The CDR3 here is CASSSRGFKLFF. The CDR3, as DNA: TGTGCCAGCAGTTCCAGGGGTTTTAAACTGTTTTTT.

This chain links TRBV15 with TRBJ1-1, with D hard to call. V lost 1 base to trimming and J lost 6 bases, with 12 bases between them. CDR3 length equals 14 residues. Germline CDR1 LNHNV, CDR2 YYDKDF (reference sequence). The DNA for the CDR3 is TGTGCCACCAGCAGAGTCGGGAACAGAGCTGAAGCTTTCTTT. Protein sequence: CATSRVGNRAEAFF.

The chain links TRBV11-3 to TRBJ2-1, with 10 bases aligning to TRBD1. J lost 6 bases, V lost 5 bases, and 16 bases had no gene match. Germline-derived CDR1 and CDR2 are SGHNT and YENEEA. This CDR3 comprises 18 residues. CDR3 region: CASSPPSRPGTGVNEQFF. In DNA, the CDR3 is TGTGCCAGCAGCCCCCCCTCCCGCCCCGGGACAGGGGTCAATGAGCAGTTCTTC. Full variable domain (outside the CDR3, taken from reference TRBV11-3 and TRBJ2-1): EAGVVQSPRYKIIEKKQPVAFWCNPISGHNTLYWYLQNLGQGPELLIRYENEEAVDDSQLPKDRFSAERLKGVDSTLKIQPAELGDSAVYLCASSPPSRPGTGVNEQFFGPGTRLTVL.

In its sample, this clone was seen a few times. The J gene is TRBJ2-5, the V gene TRBV12-5, with D hard to call. The V end lost 0 bases, the J end lost 0 bases, and 5 bases lay between the germline ends. Germline V gene data show CDR1 as LGHNT and CDR2 as FRNRAP. The CDR3 length is 14 residues. In DNA form, the CDR3 reads TGTGCTAGTGGTTTGGTACACAACCAAGAGACCCAGTACTTC. It codes for CASGLVHNQETQYF.

The J gene is TRBJ2-3, the V gene TRBV9; TRBD2 is a possible D gene (5 bases). The CDR3 length is 14 residues. Trimming took 0 bases from V and 6 from J, leaving 11 bases between them. Germline V lookup: CDR1 SGDLS, CDR2 YYNGEE. CDR3 nucleotide sequence: TGTGCCAGCAGCGTAGTAGAGGGTTGGGATACGCAGTATTTT. The encoded protein is CASSVVEGWDTQYF.

Details on this clone: At one of its ends the junction is not consistent with the germline gene, which may arise from a read error. The rearrangement links TRBV7-9 to TRBJ1-4, with 8 bases lining up with TRBD1. Germline V gene sequence: CDR1 SEHNR, CDR2 FQNEAQ (reference sequence). CDR3 length: 14 amino acids. Here the CDR3 DNA reads TGTTCCAGCAGCTTAGCACAGGGGGGTGAAAAACTGTTTTTT. This encodes CSSSLAQGGEKLFF.

The chain carries TRBV11-2 and TRBJ1-1; maybe TRBD1 (5 bases). Germline V gene lookup returns CDR1 SGHAT and CDR2 FQNNGV. V was trimmed by 2 bases and J by 1 base, leaving 8 bases between them. The length of the CDR3 is 14 residues. This CDR3 is CASSLPGKNTEAFF. CDR3 DNA: TGTGCCAGCAGCTTACCAGGGAAGAACACTGAAGCTTTCTTT.

In DNA, the CDR3 is TGTGCCAGCAGGATTAGCCGGACAGGGGGTTACTACGAGCAGTACTTC. Amino acids: CASRISRTGGYYEQYF. The V call is TRBV13, the J call TRBJ2-7, with 10 nucleotides matching TRBD1. This CDR3 has 16 residues. Germline V gives CDR1 PRHDT, CDR2 FYEKMQ (reference sequence). V dropped 6 bases and J dropped 3; count of bases not matched to a gene: 11.

This chain joins TRBV7-8 and TRBJ1-2; TRBD1 matches at 7 bases. Germline-derived CDR1 and CDR2 are SGHVS and FQNEAQ. The junction had 7 bases not matched to a gene; V was cut back by 1 base and J by 11 bases. This CDR3 spans 13 amino acids. The CDR3 spells CASSLDAGGQYTF. CDR3 sequence (DNA): TGTGCCAGCAGCTTAGATGCAGGGGGGCAATACACCTTC.

CDR3 region: CASSPRQTNEKLFF. CDR3 nucleotides: TGTGCCAGTAGTCCTAGACAGACGAATGAAAAACTGTTTTTT. The V and J genes are TRBV19 and TRBJ1-4; D might be TRBD1 (5 bases). The length of the CDR3 is 14 residues. CDR1 is LNHDA, CDR2 SQIVND, per germline (reference sequence). V was trimmed by 5 bases and J by 5 bases, leaving 12 bases between them.

J is TRBJ2-5 and V is TRBV23-1, with TRBD1 matching over 7 bases. TRBV23-1 counts as an open reading frame of uncertain function. V shed 3 bases and J 0 bases; nucleotides not matched to a gene: 7. The CDR3 is 16 amino acids. The CDR3: CASSHPTDRDQETQYF. CDR3 coding DNA: TGCGCCAGCAGTCACCCCACCGACAGGGACCAAGAGACCCAGTACTTC.

The chain joins TRBV4-1 to TRBJ2-7; maybe TRBD2 (5 bases). This CDR3 has 15 residues. V gave up 0 bases and J gave up 4 bases, with 13 bases separating them. Germline V gene data show CDR1 as MGHRA and CDR2 as YSYEKL. The DNA for the CDR3 is TGCGCCAGCAGCCAAGAGGGGATAGGCGGGTACGAGCAGTACTTC. This gives the protein CASSQEGIGGYEQYF.

The chain joins TRBV5-5 to TRBJ2-1, with 14 bases that match TRBD2. Germline lookup yields CDR1 SGHKS and CDR2 YYEKEE (reference sequence). V lost 4 bases to trimming and J lost 2 bases; unmatched junction nucleotides: 5. The CDR3 loop spans 17 amino acids. The CDR3 coding sequence is TGTGCCAGCAGCCCAGGGGGACTAGCGGGAGCCTACAATGAGCAGTTCTTC. It yields the protein CASSPGGLAGAYNEQFF.

The gene calls are TRBV7-3 and TRBJ2-3; 9 bases match TRBD2. The CDR3 loop spans 15 amino acids. Germline trimming cut 5 bases from V and 4 bases from J; bases unmatched to any gene: 7. Germline V gives CDR1 SGHTA, CDR2 FQGTGA. The CDR3 sequence: CASSPLAGASDTQYF. DNA for the CDR3: TGTGCCAGCAGCCCGTTAGCGGGAGCCTCAGATACGCAGTATTTT.

The DNA of the CDR3 is TGTGCCAGTAGCTTTGGAGGGGCGGGAGGCACAGATACGCAGTATTTT. This gives the protein CASSFGGAGGTDTQYF. The gene calls are TRBV19 and TRBJ2-3; 7 bases line up with TRBD2. The germline V gene encodes CDR1 LNHDA and CDR2 SQIVND (reference sequence). Losses at the gene ends were 6 bases for V and 1 base for J; bases not matched to a gene: 10. CDR3 length: 16 amino acids. The full variable domain, in which reference TRBV19 and TRBJ2-3 provide the parts outside the CDR3, is DGGITQSPKYLFRKEGQNVTLSCEQNLNHDAMYWYRQDPGQGLRLIYYSQIVNDFQKGDIAEGYSVSREKKESFPLTVTSAQKNPTAFYLCASSFGGAGGTDTQYFGPGTRLTVL.

A single count supports this clone. V is TRBV12-2 and J is TRBJ2-3; the table's TRBD1 call for D was not verified on the DNA. TRBV12-2 is given as a pseudogene. The CDR3 contains 16 residues. CDR3 protein: CASRLDDRGRGDTQYF. The CDR3 DNA is TGTGCAAGTCGCTTAGATGACAGGGGGCGTGGAGATACGCAGTATTTT.

This clone was recorded a few times. The gene calls are TRBV6-1 and TRBJ1-2; 7 positions match TRBD1. This CDR3 has 13 amino acids. V shed 6 bases, J shed 2 bases, and the junction held 3 bases outside the gene matches. Germline-derived CDR1 and CDR2 are MNHNS and SASEGT. The DNA for the CDR3 is TGTGCCAGCAGCCGGGACAGCAACTATGGCTACACCTTC. Encoded protein: CASSRDSNYGYTF.

This clone was seen a single time. A junction boundary mismatches the germline segment, possibly from a read error. The V and J genes are TRBV7-7 and TRBJ2-2; 8 bases align to TRBD2. CDR1 and CDR2 (germline): SSHAT, FNYEAQ (reference sequence). The CDR3 has 15 amino acids. In nucleotides, the CDR3 is TGTGCTAGCAGCCCCTCGGGGGGGGTCACCGGGGAGCTGTTTTTT. Translation gives CASSPSGGVTGELFF. The full variable domain, in which reference TRBV7-7 and TRBJ2-2 provide the parts outside the CDR3, is GAGVSQSPRYKVTKRGQDVTLRCDPISSHATLYWYQQALGQGPEFLTYFNYEAQPDKSGLPSDRFSAERPEGSISTLTIQRTEQRDSAMYRCASSPSGGVTGELFFGEGSRLTVL.

This chain joins TRBV28 and TRBJ1-1; D is uncertain. CDR1 and CDR2 from the germline V gene are MDHEN and SYDVKM. Trimming stripped 3 bases from V and 1 base from J, with 6 bases between. This CDR3 is built from 13 residues. CDR3 DNA: TGTGCCAGCAGTTTTGTCGGGAACACTGAAGCTTTCTTT. Its translation: CASSFVGNTEAFF.

V and J are TRBV9 and TRBJ2-1; 9 bases match TRBD1. With 2 bases clipped from V and 8 bases from J, the junction kept 5 bases outside the gene matches. CDR1 is SGDLS and CDR2 is YYNGEE in the germline V gene. The CDR3 consists of 14 residues. CDR3: CASSVGDRADEQFF. CDR3 DNA sequence: TGTGCCAGCAGCGTCGGGGACAGGGCTGATGAGCAGTTCTTC.

The genes are TRBV7-2 and TRBJ2-7; 8 nucleotides line up with TRBD1. V lost 1 base and J lost 3; bases outside the gene matches: 11. Per germline, CDR1 SGHTA and CDR2 FQGNSA. The CDR3 is made up of 17 amino acids. CDR3 sequence (DNA): TGTGCCAGCAGCTTAGGGATGAGAACAGGGGGTCTCTACGAGCAGTACTTC. This translates into CASSLGMRTGGLYEQYF.

This sequence joins TRBV19 and TRBJ2-1; 8 bases agree with TRBD1. The V and J ends lost 8 bases and 0 bases, in that order; junction bases with no gene match: 12. The V gene's germline CDR1 is LNHDA and CDR2 SQIVND (reference sequence). The CDR3 length is 17 residues. The CDR3 is CASGGTGLRSSYNEQFF. The CDR3 nucleotides read TGTGCCAGTGGCGGGACAGGATTAAGGAGCTCCTACAATGAGCAGTTCTTC.

This clone has only a few counts. The chain couples TRBV19 to TRBJ2-1; possibly TRBD1 for D (6 bases). The germline V gene encodes CDR1 LNHDA and CDR2 SQIVND (reference sequence). The CDR3 totals 14 residues. The V gene lost 3 bases and the J gene lost 8 bases, with 14 bases spanning the gap. The CDR3 sequence: CASSIGRGGDEQFF. The CDR3 nucleotides read TGTGCCAGTAGTATTGGCAGGGGTGGCGATGAGCAGTTCTTC. Using reference TRBV19 and TRBJ2-1 for the parts outside the CDR3, the full variable domain is DGGITQSPKYLFRKEGQNVTLSCEQNLNHDAMYWYRQDPGQGLRLIYYSQIVNDFQKGDIAEGYSVSREKKESFPLTVTSAQKNPTAFYLCASSIGRGGDEQFFGPGTRLTVL.

The V gene is TRBV4-1, the J gene TRBJ2-5; TRBD1 might be the D (6 bases). The J call may be mistaken, given a closer DNA end match to TRBJ2-7. The CDR3 consists of 16 residues. Germline V gene data show CDR1 as MGHRA and CDR2 as YSYEKL. This CDR3 is CASSHPGTRSSYEQYF. CDR3 coding DNA: TGCGCCAGCAGCCACCCGGGGACAAGGAGCTCCTACGAGCAGTACTTC.

This clone was counted a few times. The rearrangement uses TRBV5-1 and TRBJ2-5; 8 nucleotides agree with TRBD2. V lost 1 base, J lost 1 base, and 3 bases stayed unmatched. This CDR3 comprises 15 residues. Germline CDR1 is SGHRS and CDR2 is YFSETQ. The CDR3 region is CASSLTSGIQETQYF. DNA for the CDR3: TGCGCCAGCAGCTTGACTAGCGGTATCCAAGAGACCCAGTACTTC.

The V gene is TRBV2, the J gene TRBJ1-2; 9 bases align to TRBD1. Germline assignment: CDR1 SNHLY and CDR2 FYNNEI. CDR3 length equals 14 residues. Trimming took 6 bases from V and 5 from J; bases not matched to a gene: 7. The CDR3 spells CASRGTGRGYGYTF. The CDR3 DNA reads as TGTGCCAGCAGGGGGACAGGGAGGGGGTATGGCTACACCTTC.